This TCR beta chain was sequenced in a study of T cell responses to AZD1222 COVID-19 vaccine. Study-wide results and caveats: Donors were mostly white British, more females; clonal diversity possibly underestimated. Repertoires were obtained only post-peak T cell response.

V was trimmed by 0 bases and J by 2 bases, leaving 13 bases between them. The CDR3 runs to 16 residues. Germline-derived CDR1 and CDR2 are MGHRA and YSYEKL. This clone has only one observation. Its antigen is as yet unknown. Produced via immunoSEQ multiplex PCR; TCRdb's table is partial and in-frame only. The repertoire consists of about 190,000 clones, with over 80% occurring once and the leading ten covering about 2.5%. The V gene is TRBV4-1, the J gene TRBJ2-5, with a possible D match to TRBD2 (6 bases). Sequenced material: peripheral blood, taken on day 0 of MenACWY control vaccination. This receptor was taken from an adult in good health. The CDR3 DNA follows: TGCGCCAGCAGCCAAGAGGCGGAGGGGCTGCAAGAGACCCAGTACTTC. Translating gives CASSQEAEGLQETQYF.